Listed below are T cell receptor beta chains from one sample, sequenced in a study of T cell responses to AZD1222 COVID-19 vaccine. Data came from immunoSEQ multiplex PCR; TCRdb stores just in-frame clones and leaves some out. Seen here are 120,000 to 150,000 clones, approximately 86% observed once, and the top ten hold approximately 5%. The starting material was peripheral blood, obtained 28 days after the second AZD1222 dose. The source of these receptors is an adult who received the AZD1222 COVID-19 vaccine. Each CDR3 is given with its conserved first and last residue. Fields, in order: V gene, J gene, clone size, D gene, CDR3 DNA, CDR3 protein. D genes are given only for firm matches. Size tells how often a clone was seen (once, few, many) or the class of an expanded clone, and some rows leave it out.

>TRBV20-1|TRBJ2-3|.|.
TGCAGTGCTAGTCCAGGGGCGACAGATACGCAGTATTTT
CSASPGATDTQYF
>TRBV7-9|TRBJ2-5|.|.
TGTGCCAGCAGCTTATCCGTGGAGACCCAGTACTTC
CASSLSVETQYF
>TRBV28|TRBJ1-3|.|.
TGTGCCAGCAGTTTAGGGAGTGTAGAATCTGGAAACACCATATATTTT
CASSLGSVESGNTIYF
>TRBV7-2|TRBJ1-6|.|.
TGTGCCAGCAGCTTAGTGGGGGGGGCTTGGGACCCATCACCCCTCCACTTT
CASSLVGGAWDPSPLHF
>TRBV12-3/TRBV12-4|TRBJ1-1|.|.
TGTGCCAGCAGAAACACTGAAGCTTTCTTT
CASRNTEAFF
>TRBV3-1/TRBV3-2|TRBJ2-3|.|TRBD2
TGTGCCAGCAGCCGGACTAGCCATCCCTCAGATACGCAGTATTTT
CASSRTSHPSDTQYF
>TRBV11-2|TRBJ2-2|.|.
TGTGCCAGCAGCTCCTGGGGCGGGGTCGGGGAGCTGTTTTTT
CASSSWGGVGELFF
>TRBV5-4|TRBJ2-5|.|TRBD2
TGTGCCAGCAGCTCCACTAGCGGGGGGAGGCAAGAGACCCAGTACTTC
CASSSTSGGRQETQYF
>TRBV18|TRBJ2-7|once|.
TGTGCCAGCCAAGGGGCCCACTCCTACGAGCAGTACTTC
CASQGAHSYEQYF
>TRBV4-2|TRBJ2-2|.|TRBD1
TGTGCCAGCAGCCAAGATCTTCTGGGACAGGGAAGATTCGGGGAGCTGTTTTTT
CASSQDLLGQGRFGELFF
>TRBV6-5|TRBJ1-4|once|.
TGTGCCAGCGAGGTGGTGTCGAGTGAAAAACTGTTTTTT
CASEVVSSEKLFF
>TRBV5-1|TRBJ2-3|.|TRBD2
TGCGCCAGCAGCTCTCGAGTAGCGGGAGGAGATACGCAGTATTTT
CASSSRVAGGDTQYF
>TRBV28|TRBJ1-2|once|TRBD1
TGTGCCAGCAGTTTCTCGAGCAGGGGGCGCGGTGGCTACACCTTC
CASSFSSRGRGGYTF